This passage covers 4 T cell receptor beta chains from one sample sequenced in a study of prognosis after radiotherapy for stage I lung cancer. Starting from genomic DNA, TCR beta CDR3 was amplified through two-round multiplex PCR. The use of primers specific to each TRBV and TRBJ gene characterized first-round PCR. TCRdb used MiXCR to reprocess the multiplex PCR reads, holding one entry per CDR3 protein. The sample consists of over 25,000 distinct CDR3 sequences, 35% to 55% of them appearing once. This material consisted of PBMCs, taken before or after stereotactic body radiation therapy (not recorded which). These receptors were obtained from a donor older than 45 with non-small cell lung cancer.

There are many counts of this clonotype. The chain is built from TRBV3-1 and TRBJ1-5; no firm D call. Per the germline V gene, CDR1 is LGHDT and CDR2 is YNNKEL (reference sequence). The CDR3 extends over 16 amino acids. Trimming removed 0 bases at V and 4 bases at J, with 13 bases between. The CDR3 loop is CASSQDPGSFNQPQHF. As DNA, the CDR3 is TGTGCCAGCAGCCAAGATCCCGGCAGCTTTAATCAGCCCCAGCATTTT.

This clonotype has at least ten counts. This rearrangement joins TRBV14 to TRBJ1-1; the match to TRBD1 covers 7 bases. The J segment lost 3 bases and the V segment lost 4 bases, leaving 2 bases of the junction unmatched. Germline V gene lookup returns CDR1 SGHDN and CDR2 FVKESK. The CDR3 runs 13 residues. CDR3 DNA sequence: TGTGCCAGCAGCCGACAGGGCTACACTGAAGCTTTCTTT. It is translated as CASSRQGYTEAFF.

This clonotype appeared many times. This chain uses TRBV15 with TRBJ2-1; TRBD2 matches at 13 bases. Germline CDR1 LNHNV, CDR2 YYDKDF (reference sequence). This CDR3 region has 16 residues. V shed 5 bases and J 4 bases; nucleotides not matched to a gene: 5. CDR3 nucleotides: TGTGCCACCAGCCAGGGACTAGCGGGAACATACAATGAGCAGTTCTTC. It codes for CATSQGLAGTYNEQFF.

This clonotype was picked up many times. The chain links TRBV18 to TRBJ2-7; the D gene is possibly TRBD2 (5 bases). V lost 0 bases to trimming and J lost 5 bases, with 11 bases between them. The germline CDR1 and CDR2 sequences are KGHSH and LQKENI. The CDR3 runs 14 residues. CDR3 amino acids: CASSPPNGIDEQYF. Written as DNA, the CDR3 is TGTGCCAGCTCACCACCCAACGGGATCGACGAGCAGTACTTC.